This TCR beta chain was identified in a study of blood T cell repertoires in COVID-19. In the study overall: The origin of the acute and convalescent COVID-19 samples was the United States, Italy and Spain. T cells, B-cell-depleted T cells, or PBMCs supplied cDNA or gDNA.

V dropped 2 bases and J dropped 6 bases, with 12 bases sitting between them. The CDR3 sequence is 14 residues long. The germline CDR1 and CDR2 sequences are MNHNS and SASEGT. Per the authors' pipeline: Nucleated cell counts were estimated from reference gene primer amplification. The table came from immunoSEQ multiplex PCR; TCRdb's copy has only in-frame clones and leaves some out. That table gives V, J and clone size, and the DNA gave D and trimming. This table has some 200,000 clones, roughly 89% appearing once. The sequence was collected from a man in his late teens or twenties with active or convalescent COVID-19. This chain links TRBV6-1 with TRBJ2-3; D perhaps matches TRBD2 (6 bases). The sequenced material came from peripheral blood. In DNA, the CDR3 is TGTGCCAGCAGTGAACTAGCGCCGGAGGATACGCAGTATTTT. Encoded protein: CASSELAPEDTQYF.